This is a list of T cell receptor beta chains from one sample in a study of T cell repertoires in cytomegalovirus infection. TCRdb reprocessed the reads with MiXCR, giving one entry per CDR3 protein. Of 500,000 to 600,000 distinct CDR3 sequences in the sample, 16% are singletons; the top ten hold about 24%. Source material: CD8+ T cells from PBMCs. All receptors derive from a human donor in good health (CMV status not recorded). Some clones in this sample may be carry-over from other donors' samples. CDR3s include the opening cysteine and the closing phenylalanine or tryptophan. D genes are given only for firm matches. Not all rows give a size; the values are once, few, many and, for expanded clones, a class.

D: NA; J: TRBJ1-1; V: TRBV28; size: few; CDR3: CASSFFTRMNTEAFF; DNA: TGTGCCAGCAGTTTCTTCACGAGAATGAACACTGAAGCTTTCTTT
D: NA; J: TRBJ2-7; V: TRBV5-4; size: few; CDR3: CASSLPRGGEQYF; DNA: TGTGCCAGCAGCTTGCCCCGAGGCGGAGAGCAGTACTTC
D: NA; J: TRBJ1-1; V: TRBV10-3; size: many; CDR3: CAISANTEAFF; DNA: TGTGCCATCAGCGCGAACACTGAAGCTTTCTTT
D: NA; J: TRBJ1-5; V: TRBV7-9; size: many; CDR3: CASSLARGPQHF; DNA: TGTGCCAGCAGCTTAGCGCGAGGGCCCCAGCATTTT
D: TRBD1; J: TRBJ1-1; V: TRBV4-1; size: many; CDR3: CASSQPRQGWTEAFF; DNA: TGCGCCAGCAGCCAACCTCGACAGGGATGGACTGAAGCTTTCTTT
D: NA; J: TRBJ1-1; V: TRBV14; size: many; CDR3: CASSRDHVAFF; DNA: TGTGCCAGCAGCCGGGACCATGTCGCTTTCTTT
D: TRBD2; J: TRBJ2-3; V: TRBV7-2; size: many; CDR3: CASSHGTSGPTDTQYF; DNA: TGTGCCAGCAGCCACGGGACTAGCGGTCCCACAGATACGCAGTATTTT
D: NA; J: TRBJ1-5; V: TRBV6-6; size: few; CDR3: CASHRAYSNQPQHF; DNA: TGTGCCAGTCACCGGGCCTATAGCAATCAGCCCCAGCATTTT
D: TRBD2; J: TRBJ2-7; V: TRBV7-9; size: NA; CDR3: CASSSLAGASYEQYF; DNA: TGTGCCAGCAGCTCGCTAGCGGGGGCCTCCTACGAGCAGTACTTC
D: TRBD2; J: TRBJ2-1; V: TRBV7-9; size: NA; CDR3: CASCLTSGGYNEQFF; DNA: TGTGCCAGCTGCCTGACTAGCGGGGGGTACAATGAGCAGTTCTTC
D: NA; J: TRBJ2-1; V: TRBV7-9; size: many; CDR3: CASSLPRTLRSYNEQFF; DNA: TGTGCCAGCAGCTTACCCAGGACTCTACGCTCCTACAATGAGCAGTTCTTC
D: NA; J: TRBJ1-2; V: TRBV7-8; size: many; CDR3: CASRRTGMGGYTF; DNA: TGTGCCAGCAGACGTACAGGGATGGGCGGCTACACCTTC
D: NA; J: TRBJ2-3; V: TRBV5-6; size: many; CDR3: CASSWGAAGSHTQYF; DNA: TGTGCCAGCAGCTGGGGGGCGGCGGGTAGCCATACGCAGTATTTT
D: TRBD1; J: TRBJ1-1; V: TRBV5-1; size: NA; CDR3: CASSQGQGRWDTEAFF; DNA: TGCGCCAGCAGCCAAGGACAGGGTCGGTGGGACACTGAAGCTTTCTTT
D: TRBD1; J: TRBJ2-1; V: TRBV4-1; size: many; CDR3: CASSHHRGQRDEQFF; DNA: TGCGCCAGCAGCCACCATAGGGGGCAACGTGATGAGCAGTTCTTC